These 26 T cell receptor beta chains came from one sample sequenced in a study of cytomegalovirus exposure and HLA in healthy donors. Researchers ran the PCR with 60 Vbeta and 13 Jbeta primers. Assay: immunoSEQ multiplex PCR; the TCRdb copy retains only in-frame clones and omits some. Among a few hundred thousand clones, 85% to 90% were seen once, and the ten largest hold roughly 1%. The sequencing sample was made of PBMCs. The source is a woman under 30 in good health and CMV-seronegative.

The table lists this clone with a count of one. The chain joins TRBV9 to TRBJ1-2, with D uncertain. This CDR3 region has 13 residues. V lost 0 bases, J lost 6 bases, and 9 bases lay in between. Germline-derived CDR1 and CDR2 are SGDLS and YYNGEE. The CDR3 region has the DNA TGTGCCAGCAGCGTAGGCAGGTTTGATGGCTACACCTTC. It codes for CASSVGRFDGYTF.

The sample holds one count of this clone. The chain joins TRBV2 to TRBJ2-7; D is unclear. The CDR3 runs 13 residues. V dropped 8 bases and J dropped 9 bases, with 20 bases sitting between them. Germline CDR1 reads SNHLY; CDR2 reads FYNNEI. CDR3 loop: CASEYRVLRVQYF. In nucleotides, the CDR3 is TGTGCCAGCGAATACCGGGTCTTACGAGTGCAGTACTTC.

This clone was seen a handful of times. This chain connects TRBV2 to TRBJ1-5, with TRBD1 matching 9 bases. This CDR3 has 16 residues. Germline CDR1 and CDR2: SNHLY and FYNNEI. J lost 7 bases, V lost 6 bases, and 13 bases had no gene match. Written as DNA, the CDR3 is TGTGCCAGCAGCCGAGGGGGACAGGGTGGTTCGCAGCCCCAGCATTTT. Amino acids: CASSRGGQGGSQPQHF.

On this clone itself: In the same sample, other DNA sequences code for this CDR3. V usage is TRBV18 and J usage is TRBJ2-1; tentatively, D is TRBD1 (5 bases). V shed 3 bases and J shed 4 bases, with 7 bases lying between them. Germline CDR1 and CDR2: KGHSH and LQKENI. This CDR3 has 13 amino acids. CDR3 nucleotides: TGTGCCAGCTCACCCCAGGGTTACAATGAGCAGTTCTTC. Encoded protein: CASSPQGYNEQFF.

The chain carries TRBV29-1 and TRBJ2-3; 9 bases map to TRBD2. Germline trimming cut 4 bases from V and 12 bases from J; bases unmatched to any gene: 11. CDR1 is SQVTM and CDR2 is ANQGSEA in the germline V gene. This CDR3 contains 13 residues. CDR3 nucleotide sequence: TGCAGCGTTGTCCCACAGAGAGGGACTAGCCAGTATTTT. Its translation: CSVVPQRGTSQYF.

This clone has more than one count but fewer than ten. The CDR3 nucleotides read TGTGCCAGCAGCCTTAGCGGGAAGGCCGCCGAGCAGTACTTC. It specifies CASSLSGKAAEQYF. The chain uses TRBV7-3 and TRBJ2-7; 8 nucleotides line up with TRBD2. Trimming removed 5 bases from V and 6 bases from J; junction bases left unmatched: 9. Per the germline V gene, CDR1 is SGHTA and CDR2 is FQGTGA. CDR3 length: 14 residues. Based on the CDR3 plus reference TRBV7-3 and TRBJ2-7, the full variable domain is GAGVSQTPSNKVTEKGKYVELRCDPISGHTALYWYRQSLGQGPEFLIYFQGTGAADDSGLPNDRFFAVRPEGSVSTLKIQRTERGDSAVYLCASSLSGKAAEQYFGPGTRLTVT.

CDR3 loop: CASSQEASNQETQYF. The CDR3 DNA reads as TGCGCCAGCAGCCAAGAAGCCTCTAACCAAGAGACCCAGTACTTC. This chain connects TRBV4-3 to TRBJ2-5; D remains unclear. The germline CDR1 and CDR2 sequences are LGHNA and YSLEER. This CDR3 has 15 residues. Trimming took 0 bases from V and 0 from J, leaving 8 bases between them.

This clone appeared once. The chain combines TRBV7-2 with TRBJ2-1, with 10 bases that match TRBD2. In germline, CDR1 is SGHTA, CDR2 FQGNSA. Trimming at V came to 1 base and at J to 10 bases, leaving 7 bases not matched to a gene. This CDR3 has 15 residues. Written as DNA, the CDR3 is TGTGCCAGCAGCTTAGGGAGCGGGGGGGCCTACGAGCAGTTCTTC. It is translated as CASSLGSGGAYEQFF.

This CDR3 is CASSHQDRDNQPQHF. The CDR3 coding sequence is TGCGCCAGCAGCCACCAAGACAGGGACAATCAGCCCCAGCATTTT. The V and J genes are TRBV4-1 and TRBJ1-5; the match to TRBD1 covers 7 bases. The CDR3 contains 15 residues. Germline CDR1 and CDR2: MGHRA and YSYEKL. Trimming at V came to 3 bases and at J to 3 bases, leaving 5 bases not matched to a gene.

The rearrangement links TRBV5-1 to TRBJ2-2; 13 positions agree with TRBD2. The CDR3 runs 18 residues. The trim removed 4 bases at V and 4 bases at J, leaving 10 bases unmatched. Germline values: CDR1 SGHRS, CDR2 YFSETQ. CDR3 DNA sequence: TGCGCCAGCAGCCTATGGACTAGCGGGGGCCTTATCACCGGGGAGCTGTTTTTT. Translating it yields CASSLWTSGGLITGELFF.

V gene TRBV5-1 combines with J gene TRBJ1-1; 8 bases are a match to TRBD1. This CDR3 contains 14 residues. V lost 4 bases, J lost 4 bases, and 6 bases stayed unmatched. The V gene's germline CDR1 is SGHRS and CDR2 YFSETQ. CDR3 sequence: CASSPNTGGTEAFF. Written as DNA, the CDR3 is TGCGCCAGCAGCCCAAATACAGGGGGCACTGAAGCTTTCTTT.

This clone was detected once. The J gene is TRBJ2-1, the V gene TRBV29-1; 8 positions agree with TRBD1. Germline V lookup: CDR1 SQVTM, CDR2 ANQGSEA. The V segment lost 4 bases and the J segment 10 bases; nucleotides outside the gene matches: 6. The CDR3 has 12 amino acids. The CDR3 nucleotides read TGCAGCGTTGGAGGACAGGGCAGGGAGCAGTTCTTC. This codes for CSVGGQGREQFF.

J is TRBJ1-3 and V is TRBV5-1; D perhaps matches TRBD1 (6 bases). CDR3 length equals 16 residues. The V and J ends lost 0 bases and 0 bases respectively, with 10 bases between them. The germline V gene has CDR1 SGHRS and CDR2 YFSETQ. The CDR3 is CASSLGGHTSGNTIYF. The CDR3, as DNA: TGCGCCAGCAGCTTGGGGGGACATACCTCTGGAAACACCATATATTTT.

This clone was detected once. The chain has TRBV7-9 and TRBJ2-1; possible D gene TRBD1, 6 bases. CDR3 length: 15 residues. V was trimmed by 1 base and J by 8 bases, leaving 15 bases between them. Germline CDR1 is SEHNR and CDR2 is FQNEAQ (reference sequence). The CDR3 region is CASSLGNRPGDEQFF. The CDR3 DNA follows: TGTGCCAGCAGCTTAGGTAACCGGCCAGGGGATGAGCAGTTCTTC.

This chain uses TRBV7-7 with TRBJ2-7; 9 nucleotides agree with TRBD1. The trim removed 1 base at V and 3 bases at J, leaving 4 bases unmatched. This CDR3 has 15 residues. CDR1 is SSHAT and CDR2 is FNYEAQ in the germline V gene (reference sequence). CDR3 loop: CASSLGPDRGYEQYF. CDR3 DNA: TGTGCCAGCAGCTTAGGACCGGACAGGGGCTACGAGCAGTACTTC.

This chain joins TRBV2 and TRBJ2-3; D may be TRBD2 (6 bases). CDR1 and CDR2 (germline): SNHLY, FYNNEI. The CDR3 runs to 12 residues. V was shortened by 11 bases and J by 4 bases, with 13 bases between the two germline ends. The CDR3 sequence is CAGGIAPDTQYF. The CDR3 DNA is TGTGCCGGCGGGATAGCCCCAGATACGCAGTATTTT. The whole variable domain, filled in from reference TRBV2 and TRBJ2-3, reads EPEVTQTPSHQVTQMGQEVILRCVPISNHLYFYWYRQILGQKVEFLVSFYNNEISEKSEIFDDQFSVERPDGSNFTLKIRSTKLEDSAMYFCAGGIAPDTQYFGPGTRLTVL.

The J gene is TRBJ1-2, the V gene TRBV5-6; D is ambiguous. Germline V lookup: CDR1 SGHDT, CDR2 YYEEEE. The CDR3 covers 15 residues. The V gene lost 0 bases and the J gene lost 1 base, with 10 bases spanning the gap. The DNA of the CDR3 is TGTGCCAGCAGCTTGGGTCCAGCGATTAACTATGGCTACACCTTC. It codes for CASSLGPAINYGYTF.

The rearrangement uses TRBV7-8 and TRBJ2-3; TRBD1 matches 11 bases. Germline V gene lookup returns CDR1 SGHVS and CDR2 FQNEAQ. CDR3 length: 16 residues. V trimming: 1 base; J trimming: 5 bases; junction bases outside the gene matches: 5. The CDR3: CASSLGTGGQGDTQYF. The CDR3 DNA reads as TGTGCCAGCAGCTTAGGGACAGGGGGCCAAGGAGATACGCAGTATTTT.

This clone was counted a few times. This rearrangement joins TRBV7-7 to TRBJ2-1, with 10 bases aligning to TRBD2. The V gene's germline CDR1 is SSHAT and CDR2 FNYEAQ (reference sequence). The CDR3 runs 14 residues. V dropped 5 bases and J dropped 9; count of bases not matched to a gene: 7. The CDR3 nucleotides read TGTGCCAGCAGCCGGGGGACTAGCGTCGGTGAGCAGTTCTTC. This encodes CASSRGTSVGEQFF.

The chain recombines TRBV5-4 with TRBJ2-7, with D tentatively TRBD1 (5 bases). In germline, CDR1 is SGHNT, CDR2 YYREEE (reference sequence). The CDR3 totals 12 residues. V lost 4 bases and J lost 2, with 7 bases in between. In nucleotides, the CDR3 is TGTGCCAGCAGCGACAGCACCTACGAGCAGTACTTC. Amino acids: CASSDSTYEQYF.

J is TRBJ2-2 and V is TRBV10-1; 7 positions agree with TRBD1. The trim removed 4 bases at V and 7 bases at J, leaving 6 bases unmatched. The CDR3 spans 14 residues. Germline assignment: CDR1 WNHNN and CDR2 SYGVQD (reference sequence). CDR3 DNA sequence: TGCGCCAGCAGTGTTAATCAGGGGGTCGGGGAGCTGTTTTTT. This gives the protein CASSVNQGVGELFF.

The chain recombines TRBV20-1 with TRBJ2-5; D remains unclear. CDR1 DFQATT and CDR2 SNEGSKA come from the germline V gene (reference sequence). The CDR3 is made up of 11 amino acids. The V end lost 6 bases, the J end lost 5 bases, and 10 bases lay between the germline ends. The CDR3 bases are TGCAGTGCCCTGTCAGGCGAGACCCAGTACTTC. This translates into CSALSGETQYF.

The CDR3 DNA follows: TGTGCCAGCAGCGTAGCTAGGGGAATACCCACTTACAATGAGCAGTTCTTC. It translates to CASSVARGIPTYNEQFF. The chain is built from TRBV9 and TRBJ2-1; D is perhaps TRBD1 (5 bases). The CDR3 consists of 17 residues. Between the trimmed V and J ends, which lost 0 bases and 4 bases, there was a span of 17 bases. From germline, CDR1 is SGDLS and CDR2 YYNGEE. Supplemented by reference TRBV9 and TRBJ2-1, the full variable domain reads DSGVTQTPKHLITATGQRVTLRCSPRSGDLSVYWYQQSLDQGLQFLIQYYNGEERAKGNILERFSAQQFPDLHSELNLSSLELGDSALYFCASSVARGIPTYNEQFFGPGTRLTVL.

V gene TRBV6-5 combines with J gene TRBJ1-2, with 8 bases that match TRBD1. J gave up 2 bases and V 4 bases, and 6 bases lay outside the gene matches. In germline, CDR1 is MNHEY, CDR2 SVGAGI. CDR3 length equals 15 residues. CDR3 residues: CASSFTDRVNYGYTF. The CDR3 DNA reads TGTGCCAGCAGTTTTACGGACAGGGTCAACTATGGCTACACCTTC.

Worth noting for this clone: Other DNA sequences in this specimen translate into the identical CDR3. V and J are TRBV7-2 and TRBJ1-1; 7 nucleotides line up with TRBD1. Trimming removed 5 bases from V and 1 base from J; junction bases left unmatched: 1. Germline CDR1 is SGHTA and CDR2 is FQGNSA. The CDR3 has 13 residues. The CDR3 DNA reads TGTGCCAGCAGCCGACAGGGGAACACTGAAGCTTTCTTT. This translates into CASSRQGNTEAFF.

V is TRBV18 and J is TRBJ1-2; 10 bases align to TRBD1. The germline gives CDR1 KGHSH, CDR2 LQKENI. Losses at the gene ends were 5 bases for V and 2 bases for J; bases not matched to a gene: 8. The CDR3 has 16 amino acids. The CDR3 DNA follows: TGTGCCAGCTCAAATATGGGACAGGGGCGAAACTATGGCTACACCTTC. This encodes CASSNMGQGRNYGYTF.